One sample yielded the 30 T cell receptor beta chains listed below, sequenced in a study of T-cell reconstitution after alpha-beta-depleted transplantation in children. During its preparation, the TCRbeta library received unique molecular identifiers. TCRdb fed the PCR reads into MiXCR, producing one record per CDR3 protein. This sample has fewer than 400,000 distinct CDR3 sequences, with around 20% found just once. Material: PBMCs from the stem cell graft donor, obtained from the stem cell graft. These receptors all stem from a human donor who donated a stem cell graft to a child with acute myeloid leukemia.

CDR3 sequence reads: CASSLYFAFTDTQYF. The CDR3 bases are TGTGCCAGCAGCCTCTACTTTGCCTTCACAGATACGCAGTATTTT. The rearrangement links TRBV4-2 to TRBJ2-3, with D uncertain. This CDR3 region has 15 residues. The V gene lost 4 bases and the J gene lost 2 bases, with 13 bases spanning the gap. The germline V gene encodes CDR1 LGHNA and CDR2 YNFKEQ.

This clonotype was seen many times. The CDR3 sequence is CASSLLGETQYF. The CDR3 DNA reads as TGTGCCAGCAGTTTGCTGGGGGAGACCCAGTACTTC. The rearrangement uses TRBV12-3 or TRBV12-4 and TRBJ2-5; D unresolved. The V end lost 3 bases, the J end lost 5 bases, and 7 bases lay between the germline ends. There are 12 residues in the CDR3.

The genes are TRBV6-2 or TRBV6-3 and TRBJ2-4; tentatively, D is TRBD1 (5 bases). V lost 0 bases and J lost 3, with 9 bases in between. Germline V gene lookup returns CDR1 MNHEY and CDR2 SVGEGT. The CDR3 covers 15 residues. In DNA, the CDR3 is TGTGCCAGCAGTTACTCAGGACAACTCAAAAACATTCAGTACTTC. Amino acid sequence: CASSYSGQLKNIQYF.

This clonotype was seen only a few times. The chain carries TRBV28 and TRBJ1-6, with 7 nucleotides matching TRBD1. V gave up 6 bases and J gave up 5 bases; unmatched junction bases: 1. Germline V CDR1 and CDR2: MDHEN, SYDVKM. The CDR3 has 13 residues. The CDR3 is CASRQGNNSPLHF. Written as DNA, the CDR3 is TGTGCCAGCAGACAGGGGAATAATTCACCCCTCCACTTT.

This clonotype was detected many times. The chain recombines TRBV12-3 or TRBV12-4 with TRBJ2-3; TRBD2 agrees at 14 bases. The CDR3 runs 15 residues. Losses at the gene ends were 10 bases for V and 9 bases for J; bases not matched to a gene: 12. CDR3: CATVHGTSGSATQYF. The CDR3 DNA reads TGTGCCACCGTACACGGGACTAGCGGGAGTGCGACGCAGTATTTT.

This clonotype was counted only a few times. The chain is built from TRBV12-3 or TRBV12-4 and TRBJ2-7; the D is unclear. The length of the CDR3 is 14 residues. Trimming left V 5 bases short and J 0 bases short, with 11 bases between. CDR3 nucleotide sequence: TGTGCCAGCAGTCATAGTCCGAGCTCCTACGAGCAGTACTTC. This encodes CASSHSPSSYEQYF.

In its sample, this clonotype was seen many times. The chain joins TRBV20-1 to TRBJ2-3; D remains unclear. The germline V gene encodes CDR1 DFQATT and CDR2 SNEGSKA (reference sequence). CDR3 length: 12 residues. CDR3: CSARPSTDTQYF. The DNA for the CDR3 is TGCAGCGCACGGCCTAGCACAGATACGCAGTATTTT.

CDR3: CATSVAGTNTGELFF. CDR3 nucleotide sequence: TGTGCCACCAGCGTCGCGGGGACGAACACCGGGGAGCTGTTTTTT. The V call is TRBV15, the J call TRBJ2-2, with D possibly matching TRBD2 (6 bases). This CDR3 is 15 amino acids long. V was cut by 5 bases and J by 0 bases, with 10 bases left in between. In germline, CDR1 is LNHNV, CDR2 YYDKDF (reference sequence). The whole variable domain, filled in from reference TRBV15 and TRBJ2-2, reads DAMVIQNPRYQVTQFGKPVTLSCSQTLNHNVMYWYQQKSSQAPKLLFHYYDKDFNNEADTPDNFQSRRPNTSFCFLDIRSPGLGDTAMYLCATSVAGTNTGELFFGEGSRLTVL.

The chain is built from TRBV20-1 and TRBJ2-7; 10 bases agree with TRBD2. The V segment lost 2 bases and the J segment 6 bases; nucleotides outside the gene matches: 4. The CDR3 totals 13 residues. Germline V CDR1 and CDR2: DFQATT, SNEGSKA (reference sequence). For the CDR3, the DNA is TGCAGTGCTAGACTAGCGGGAGCGTCCGAGCAGTACTTC. This encodes CSARLAGASEQYF.

This clonotype was seen many times. V gene TRBV20-1 combines with J gene TRBJ2-1; 13 nucleotides line up with TRBD2. Per the germline V gene, CDR1 is DFQATT and CDR2 is SNEGSKA (reference sequence). The CDR3 consists of 14 residues. V was pared by 8 bases and J by 9 bases, with 10 bases of the junction left unmatched. DNA for the CDR3: TGCAGTCTACTTCTAGGGACTAGCGGGGCTGAGCAGTTCTTC. Translation gives CSLLLGTSGAEQFF.

This clonotype was observed a handful of times. The chain joins TRBV12-3 or TRBV12-4 to TRBJ1-4, with D uncertain. Deletions cut 6 bases from V and 5 bases from J, with 10 bases between. This CDR3 is 13 amino acids long. The CDR3 DNA reads as TGTGCCAGCAGCGGGGAGGGCAATGAAAAACTGTTTTTT. It specifies CASSGEGNEKLFF.

J is TRBJ2-1 and V is TRBV29-1; D might be TRBD2 (5 bases). Germline assignment: CDR1 SQVTM and CDR2 ANQGSEA. The CDR3 has 13 amino acids. The ends were cut back, 4 bases at V and 3 bases at J, with 10 bases in the middle. The DNA for the CDR3 is TGCAGCGTTGCATACGGGGTCTACAATGAGCAGTTCTTC. It is translated as CSVAYGVYNEQFF.

This clonotype has a count of ten or more. The chain links TRBV5-6 to TRBJ2-7; 11 positions agree with TRBD1. V shed 2 bases and J 3 bases; nucleotides not matched to a gene: 4. The germline V gene has CDR1 SGHDT and CDR2 YYEEEE. The CDR3 is 15 amino acids. CDR3 protein: CASSFMGQGVYEQYF. As DNA, the CDR3 is TGTGCCAGCAGCTTTATGGGACAGGGGGTCTACGAGCAGTACTTC.

This clonotype was counted between two and nine times. The chain uses TRBV6-5 and TRBJ2-7; 7 bases align to TRBD2. The CDR3 contains 15 residues. Germline V gives CDR1 MNHEY, CDR2 SVGAGI. With V trimmed by 0 bases and J by 0 bases, 2 bases remained unmatched. In nucleotides, the CDR3 is TGTGCCAGCAGTTACTCCGGGGGGAGCTCCTACGAGCAGTACTTC. Translating it yields CASSYSGGSSYEQYF.

The chain has TRBV7-3 and TRBJ2-1; 7 bases map to TRBD2. Germline CDR1 SGHTA, CDR2 FQGTGA. This CDR3 has 13 residues. V dropped 6 bases and J dropped 15; count of bases not matched to a gene: 14. The CDR3 nucleotides are TGTGCCAGCAGTTCCCACGAGGGAGGGCCTAGGTTCTTC. Translated, it gives CASSSHEGGPRFF.

This sequence joins TRBV6-1 and TRBJ1-4, with D possibly TRBD1 on 5 matching bases. CDR3 length equals 14 residues. Per the germline V gene, CDR1 is MNHNS and CDR2 is SASEGT. Trimming pared 5 bases from V and 2 bases from J, leaving 9 bases between. CDR3 loop: CASSSGFTNEKLFF. CDR3 coding DNA: TGTGCCAGCAGTTCAGGGTTCACTAATGAAAAACTGTTTTTT.

This chain connects TRBV5-6 to TRBJ2-5, with D possibly being TRBD2 (6 bases). This CDR3 is 15 amino acids long. V gave up 0 bases and J gave up 2 bases, with 11 bases separating them. Looked up from germline, CDR1 is SGHDT and CDR2 is YYEEEE. The CDR3, as DNA: TGTGCCAGCAGCTTGGCGGCTAGCGAGCAAGAGACCCAGTACTTC. It is translated as CASSLAASEQETQYF.

The chain has TRBV28 and TRBJ2-7; the match to TRBD2 covers 7 bases. Per germline, CDR1 MDHEN and CDR2 SYDVKM. This CDR3 has 11 amino acids. With V trimmed by 10 bases and J by 6 bases, 6 bases remained unmatched. This CDR3 is CATATSAEQYF. As DNA, the CDR3 is TGTGCCACCGCTACTAGCGCCGAGCAGTACTTC.

This clonotype appeared a few times. The chain joins TRBV10-3 to TRBJ2-1; D is uncertain. Trimming took off 0 bases at V and 4 bases at J, with 13 bases between the two ends. The germline gives CDR1 ENHRY, CDR2 SYGVKD. This CDR3 is 16 amino acids long. The CDR3 nucleotides read TGTGCCATCAGTGAGTCGATCCAGCTGGGTTACAATGAGCAGTTCTTC. Its translation: CAISESIQLGYNEQFF.

The chain has TRBV29-1 and TRBJ1-2; the match to TRBD1 covers 8 bases. Germline CDR1 and CDR2: SQVTM and ANQGSEA. The CDR3 contains 11 residues. Trimming took 7 bases from V and 12 from J; bases not matched to a gene: 10. The CDR3 loop is CSGGDRGRNTF. The CDR3 DNA is TGCAGCGGTGGCGACAGGGGAAGAAACACCTTC.

This chain connects TRBV12-3 or TRBV12-4 to TRBJ2-5, with 9 positions matching TRBD2. CDR3 length: 16 residues. After removal of 5 bases from V and 0 bases from J, the junction contained 7 bases not matched to a gene. This CDR3 reads CASSASGMAYQETQYF. The CDR3 nucleotides are TGTGCCAGCAGTGCTAGCGGGATGGCTTACCAAGAGACCCAGTACTTC.

This clonotype was seen repeatedly, ten times or more. V is TRBV11-2 and J is TRBJ2-4; no clear D gene. This CDR3 spans 13 amino acids. Germline V gives CDR1 SGHAT, CDR2 FQNNGV. With 1 base removed from V and 12 bases from J, the gap between germline ends came to 13 bases. CDR3 loop: CASSLGGNTYQYF. The CDR3 DNA follows: TGTGCCAGCAGCTTAGGAGGAAATACGTATCAGTACTTC.

This clonotype has just a few counts. This chain links TRBV5-1 with TRBJ2-7; 9 bases are a match to TRBD2. V was pared by 0 bases and J by 3 bases, with 4 bases of the junction left unmatched. This CDR3 spans 15 amino acids. The germline CDR1 and CDR2 sequences are SGHRS and YFSETQ. This chain's CDR3 is CASSLAGAGGYEQYF. CDR3 bases: TGCGCCAGCAGCTTGGCTGGAGCGGGAGGCTACGAGCAGTACTTC. The variable domain in full, with the rest retrieved from reference TRBV5-1 and TRBJ2-7, is KAGVTQTPRYLIKTRGQQVTLSCSPISGHRSVSWYQQTPGQGLQFLFEYFSETQRNKGNFPGRFSGRQFSNSRSEMNVSTLELGDSALYLCASSLAGAGGYEQYFGPGTRLTVT.

This clonotype was recorded many times. This sequence joins TRBV12-3 or TRBV12-4 and TRBJ2-7; D possibly corresponds to TRBD1 (6 bases). This CDR3 comprises 14 residues. V shed 3 bases and J shed 0 bases, with 9 bases lying between them. The chain's CDR3 is CASSLDRNSYEQYF. The CDR3 DNA reads TGTGCCAGCAGTTTGGACAGAAACTCCTACGAGCAGTACTTC.

This clonotype turned up a few times. The chain uses TRBV20-1 and TRBJ2-7, with 8 bases lining up with TRBD1. J gave up 7 bases and V 0 bases, and 11 bases lay outside the gene matches. CDR1 DFQATT and CDR2 SNEGSKA come from the germline V gene (reference sequence). The CDR3 loop spans 15 amino acids. CDR3 DNA sequence: TGCAGTGCTAGAGATCCGGGACAGGCTGGTGGTGAGCAGTACTTC. This gives the protein CSARDPGQAGGEQYF.

This clonotype appeared a few times. The chain links TRBV7-9 to TRBJ2-3; 8 bases line up with TRBD2. The CDR3 has 16 residues. Trimming removed 5 bases from V and 3 bases from J; junction bases left unmatched: 10. Per germline, CDR1 SEHNR and CDR2 FQNEAQ (reference sequence). The DNA of the CDR3 is TGTGCCAGCAGCCACAGCGGGAGTACGAGAACAGATACGCAGTATTTT. Encoded protein: CASSHSGSTRTDTQYF. Using reference TRBV7-9 and TRBJ2-3 for the parts outside the CDR3, the full variable domain is DTGVSQNPRHKITKRGQNVTFRCDPISEHNRLYWYRQTLGQGPEFLTYFQNEAQLEKSRLLSDRFSAERPKGSFSTLEIQRTEQGDSAMYLCASSHSGSTRTDTQYFGPGTRLTVL.

With regard to this clonotype: Since no conserved phenylalanine or tryptophan closes the CDR3, a read error is the likely cause. The J gene is TRBJ2-5, the V gene TRBV12-3 or TRBV12-4; D remains ambiguous. The CDR3 has 11 residues. Trimming pared 2 bases from V and 5 bases from J, leaving 3 bases between. The CDR3 sequence: CASSLRETQYL. In nucleotides, the CDR3 is TGTGCCAGCAGTTTAAGGGAGACCCAGTACTTG.

The gene calls are TRBV10-3 and TRBJ1-1; perhaps TRBD1 as D (6 bases). The germline gives CDR1 ENHRY, CDR2 SYGVKD. Trimming removed 2 bases at V and 6 bases at J, with 13 bases between. The CDR3 consists of 14 residues. The CDR3: CAISETAGEAEAFF. The CDR3 DNA sequence: TGTGCCATCAGTGAGACGGCAGGGGAGGCTGAAGCTTTCTTT.

The chain joins TRBV11-2 to TRBJ2-1; TRBD2 matches at 10 bases. The germline V gene encodes CDR1 SGHAT and CDR2 FQNNGV. The CDR3 is 15 amino acids. Germline trimming cut 5 bases from V and 7 bases from J; bases unmatched to any gene: 8. CDR3 residues: CASSPKREGNNEQFF. The CDR3 DNA follows: TGTGCCAGCAGCCCCAAGCGGGAGGGTAATAATGAGCAGTTCTTC. Together with reference TRBV11-2 and TRBJ2-1, the CDR3 gives the full variable domain: EAGVAQSPRYKIIEKRQSVAFWCNPISGHATLYWYQQILGQGPKLLIQFQNNGVVDDSQLPKDRFSAERLKGVDSTLKIQPAKLEDSAVYLCASSPKREGNNEQFFGPGTRLTVL.

The chain recombines TRBV5-1 with TRBJ2-1; TRBD2 aligns across 7 bases. Losses at the gene ends were 7 bases for V and 0 bases for J; bases not matched to a gene: 4. This CDR3 is built from 14 residues. In germline, CDR1 is SGHRS, CDR2 YFSETQ. CDR3 coding DNA: TGCGCCAGCGGCAAGCGGGACTCCTACAATGAGCAGTTCTTC. Protein sequence: CASGKRDSYNEQFF.